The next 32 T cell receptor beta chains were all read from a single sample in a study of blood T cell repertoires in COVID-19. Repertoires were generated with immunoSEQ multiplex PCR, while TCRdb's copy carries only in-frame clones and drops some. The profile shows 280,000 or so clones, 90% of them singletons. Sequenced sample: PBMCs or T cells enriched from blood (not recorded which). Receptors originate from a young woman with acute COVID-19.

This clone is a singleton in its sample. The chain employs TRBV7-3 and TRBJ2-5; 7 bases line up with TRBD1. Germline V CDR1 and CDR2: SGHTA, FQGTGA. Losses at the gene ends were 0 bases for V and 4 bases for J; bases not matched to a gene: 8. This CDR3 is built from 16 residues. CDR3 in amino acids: CASSLTGTVQGETQYF. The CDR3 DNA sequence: TGTGCCAGCAGCTTAACGGGGACAGTCCAAGGAGAGACCCAGTACTTC.

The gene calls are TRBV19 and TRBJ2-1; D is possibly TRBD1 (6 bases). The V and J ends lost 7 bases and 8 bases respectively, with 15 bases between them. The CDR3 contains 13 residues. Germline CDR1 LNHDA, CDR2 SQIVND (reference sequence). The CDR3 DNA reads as TGTGCCAGTACCGGCAGGGCAGGGGATGAGCAGTTCTTC. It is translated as CASTGRAGDEQFF.

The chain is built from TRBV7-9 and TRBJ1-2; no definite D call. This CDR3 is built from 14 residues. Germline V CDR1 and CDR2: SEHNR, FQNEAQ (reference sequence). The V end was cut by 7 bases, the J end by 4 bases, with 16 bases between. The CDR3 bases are TGTGCCAGCAACTCCTTCATGGTGCCCTATGGCTACACCTTC. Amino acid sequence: CASNSFMVPYGYTF.

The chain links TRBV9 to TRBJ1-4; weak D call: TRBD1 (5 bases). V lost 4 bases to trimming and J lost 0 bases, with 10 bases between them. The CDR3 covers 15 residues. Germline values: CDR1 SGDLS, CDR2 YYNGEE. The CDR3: CASSSQGATNEKLFF. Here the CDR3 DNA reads TGTGCCAGCAGCTCCCAGGGCGCAACTAATGAAAAACTGTTTTTT.

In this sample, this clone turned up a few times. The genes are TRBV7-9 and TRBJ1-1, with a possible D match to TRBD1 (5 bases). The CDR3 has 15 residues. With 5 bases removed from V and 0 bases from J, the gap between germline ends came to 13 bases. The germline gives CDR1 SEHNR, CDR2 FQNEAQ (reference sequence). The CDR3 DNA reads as TGTGCCAGCAGCCCAGGTCGGGGGATGAACACTGAAGCTTTCTTT. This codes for CASSPGRGMNTEAFF.

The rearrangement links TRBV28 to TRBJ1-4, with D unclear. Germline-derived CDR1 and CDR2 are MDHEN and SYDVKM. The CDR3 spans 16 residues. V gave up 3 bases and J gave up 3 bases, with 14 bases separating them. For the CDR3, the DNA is TGTGCCAGCAGTTTTCCCGCCCTGGACTCTAATGAAAAACTGTTTTTT. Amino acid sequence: CASSFPALDSNEKLFF.

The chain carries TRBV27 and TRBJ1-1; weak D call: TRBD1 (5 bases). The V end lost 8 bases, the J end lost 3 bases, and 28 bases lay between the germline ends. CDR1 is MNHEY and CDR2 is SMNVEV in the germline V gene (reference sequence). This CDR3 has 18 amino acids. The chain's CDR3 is CASVPLSVGRQGDTEAFF. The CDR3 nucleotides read TGTGCCAGCGTCCCTTTGTCTGTTGGTCGGCAGGGCGACACTGAAGCTTTCTTT.

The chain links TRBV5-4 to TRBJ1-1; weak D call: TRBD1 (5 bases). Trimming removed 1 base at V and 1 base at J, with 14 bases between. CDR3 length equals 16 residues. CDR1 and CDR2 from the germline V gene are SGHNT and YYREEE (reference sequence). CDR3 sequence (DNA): TGTGCCAGCAGCTTGACGTGGGGCACTCCGAACACTGAAGCTTTCTTT. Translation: CASSLTWGTPNTEAFF.

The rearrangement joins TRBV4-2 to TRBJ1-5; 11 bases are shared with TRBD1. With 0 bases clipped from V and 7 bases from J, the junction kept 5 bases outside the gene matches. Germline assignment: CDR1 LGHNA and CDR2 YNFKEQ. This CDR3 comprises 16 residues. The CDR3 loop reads CASSQDGGQGGQPQHF. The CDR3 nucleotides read TGTGCCAGCAGCCAAGATGGGGGACAGGGGGGGCAGCCCCAGCATTTT.

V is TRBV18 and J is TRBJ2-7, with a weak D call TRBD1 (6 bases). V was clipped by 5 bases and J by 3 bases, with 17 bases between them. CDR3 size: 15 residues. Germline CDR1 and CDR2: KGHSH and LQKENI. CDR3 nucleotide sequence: TGTGCCAGCTCAACCAGGGAACAGGGCCTCTACGAGCAGTACTTC. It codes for CASSTREQGLYEQYF.

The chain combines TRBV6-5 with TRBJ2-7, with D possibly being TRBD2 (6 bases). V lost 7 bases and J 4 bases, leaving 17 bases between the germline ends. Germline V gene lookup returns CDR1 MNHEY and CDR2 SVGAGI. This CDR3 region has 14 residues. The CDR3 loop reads CASTFLAYRYEQYF. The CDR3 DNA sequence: TGTGCCAGCACGTTCCTAGCGTATAGGTACGAGCAGTACTTC.

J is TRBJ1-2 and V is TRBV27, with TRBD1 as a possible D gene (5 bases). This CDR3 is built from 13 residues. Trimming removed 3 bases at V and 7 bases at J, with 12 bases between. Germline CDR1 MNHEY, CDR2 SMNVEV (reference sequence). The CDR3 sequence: CASSFAGGGGYTF. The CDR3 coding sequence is TGTGCCAGCAGTTTTGCGGGCGGGGGTGGCTACACCTTC.

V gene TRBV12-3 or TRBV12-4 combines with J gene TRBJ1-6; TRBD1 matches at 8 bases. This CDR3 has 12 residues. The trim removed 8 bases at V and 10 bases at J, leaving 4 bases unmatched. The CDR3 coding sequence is TGTGCCAGCGCTCCAGGGGGCTCACCCCTCCACTTT. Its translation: CASAPGGSPLHF.

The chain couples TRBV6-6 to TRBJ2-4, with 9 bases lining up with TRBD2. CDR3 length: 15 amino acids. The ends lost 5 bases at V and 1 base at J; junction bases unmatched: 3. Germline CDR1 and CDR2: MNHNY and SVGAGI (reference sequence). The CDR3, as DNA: TGTGCCAGCAGTCCTAGCGGGGAGGCCAAAAACATTCAGTACTTC. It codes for CASSPSGEAKNIQYF.

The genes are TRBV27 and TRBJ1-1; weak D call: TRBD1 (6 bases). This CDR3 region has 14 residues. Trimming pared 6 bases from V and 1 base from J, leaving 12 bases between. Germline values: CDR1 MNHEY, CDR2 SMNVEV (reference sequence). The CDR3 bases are TGTGCCAGCAGACTAGGGGGAACGAACACTGAAGCTTTCTTT. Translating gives CASRLGGTNTEAFF.

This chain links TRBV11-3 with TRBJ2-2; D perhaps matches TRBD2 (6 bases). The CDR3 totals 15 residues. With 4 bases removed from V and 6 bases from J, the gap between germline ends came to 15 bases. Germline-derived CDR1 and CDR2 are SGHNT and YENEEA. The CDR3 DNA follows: TGTGCCAGCAGCTGGTCGGGAGCGGTATCCGGGGAGCTGTTTTTT. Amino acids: CASSWSGAVSGELFF.

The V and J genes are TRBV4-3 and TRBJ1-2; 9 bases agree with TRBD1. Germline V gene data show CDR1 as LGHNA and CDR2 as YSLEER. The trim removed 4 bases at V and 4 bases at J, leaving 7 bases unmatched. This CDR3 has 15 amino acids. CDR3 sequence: CASSREGQGTYGYTF. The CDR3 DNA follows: TGCGCCAGCAGCCGAGAAGGACAGGGGACCTATGGCTACACCTTC.

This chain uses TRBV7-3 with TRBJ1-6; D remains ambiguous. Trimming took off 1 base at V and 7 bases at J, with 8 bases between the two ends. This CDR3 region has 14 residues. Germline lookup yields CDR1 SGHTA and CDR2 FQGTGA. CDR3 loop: CASSLNRVNSPLHF. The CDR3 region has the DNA TGTGCCAGCAGCTTAAACCGCGTAAATTCACCCCTCCACTTT.

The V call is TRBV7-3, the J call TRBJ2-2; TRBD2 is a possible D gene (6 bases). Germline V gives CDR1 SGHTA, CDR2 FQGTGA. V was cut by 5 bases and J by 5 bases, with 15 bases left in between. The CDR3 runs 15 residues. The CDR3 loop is CASSAGGDLTGELFF. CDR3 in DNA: TGTGCCAGCAGCGCCGGAGGGGACCTGACCGGGGAGCTGTTTTTT.

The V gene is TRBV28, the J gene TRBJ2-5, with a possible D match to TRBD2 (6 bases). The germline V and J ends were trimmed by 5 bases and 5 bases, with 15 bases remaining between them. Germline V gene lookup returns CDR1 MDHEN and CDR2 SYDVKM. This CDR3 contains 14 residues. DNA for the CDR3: TGTGCCAGCAGTCCGGCGGGCAGCGGGGAGACCCAGTACTTC. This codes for CASSPAGSGETQYF.

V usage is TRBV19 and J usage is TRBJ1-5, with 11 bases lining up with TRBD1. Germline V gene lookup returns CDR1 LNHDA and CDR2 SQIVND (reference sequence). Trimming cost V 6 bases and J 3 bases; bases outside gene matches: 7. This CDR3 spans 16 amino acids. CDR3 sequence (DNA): TGTGCCAGTAGGGATGGGACAGGGGGGAACAATCAGCCCCAGCATTTT. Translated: CASRDGTGGNNQPQHF.

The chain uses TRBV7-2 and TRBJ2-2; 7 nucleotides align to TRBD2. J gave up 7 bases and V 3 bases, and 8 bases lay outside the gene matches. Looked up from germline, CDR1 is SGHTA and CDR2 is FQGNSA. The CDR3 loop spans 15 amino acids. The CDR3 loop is CASSFMAGELGELFF. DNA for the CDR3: TGTGCCAGCAGCTTTATGGCGGGAGAGCTCGGGGAGCTGTTTTTT.

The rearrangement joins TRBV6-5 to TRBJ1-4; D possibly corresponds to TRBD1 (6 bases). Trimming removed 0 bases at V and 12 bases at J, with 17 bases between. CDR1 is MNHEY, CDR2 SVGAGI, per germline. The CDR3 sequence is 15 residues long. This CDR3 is CASSYSLGRGTELFF. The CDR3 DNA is TGTGCCAGCAGTTACTCGTTGGGCAGGGGAACGGAACTGTTTTTT.

This CDR3 reads CASSQLPKKGIGRENIQYF. The CDR3 DNA reads as TGTGCCAGCAGCCAACTCCCGAAAAAGGGGATCGGGAGGGAAAACATTCAGTACTTC. This chain joins TRBV14 and TRBJ2-4, with TRBD2 matching 8 bases. The CDR3 is 19 residues long. V lost 2 bases, J lost 5 bases, and 17 bases stayed unmatched. Germline CDR1 is SGHDN and CDR2 is FVKESK.

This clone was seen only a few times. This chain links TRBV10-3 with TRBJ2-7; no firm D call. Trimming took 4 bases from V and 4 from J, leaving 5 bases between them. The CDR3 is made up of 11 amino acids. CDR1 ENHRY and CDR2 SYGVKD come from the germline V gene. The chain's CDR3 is CAISVDYEQYF. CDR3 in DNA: TGTGCCATCAGTGTAGATTACGAGCAGTACTTC.

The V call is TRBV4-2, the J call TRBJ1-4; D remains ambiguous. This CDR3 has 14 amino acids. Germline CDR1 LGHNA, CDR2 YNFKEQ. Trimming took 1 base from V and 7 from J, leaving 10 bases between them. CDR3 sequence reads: CASSQGDEVEKLFF. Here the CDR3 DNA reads TGTGCCAGCAGCCAAGGAGATGAGGTTGAAAAACTGTTTTTT.

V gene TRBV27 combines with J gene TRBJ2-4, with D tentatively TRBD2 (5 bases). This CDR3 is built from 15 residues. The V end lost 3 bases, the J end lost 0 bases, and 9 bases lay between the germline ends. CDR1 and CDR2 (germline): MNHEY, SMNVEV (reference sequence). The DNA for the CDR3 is TGTGCCAGCAGTTTGTTGGGAGAAGCCAAAAACATTCAGTACTTC. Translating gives CASSLLGEAKNIQYF.

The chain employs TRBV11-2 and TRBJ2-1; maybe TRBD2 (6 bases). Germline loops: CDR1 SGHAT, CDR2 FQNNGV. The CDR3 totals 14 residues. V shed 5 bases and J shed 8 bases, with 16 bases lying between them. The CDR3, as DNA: TGTGCCAGCAGCCCACCCTGGGGGGACGATGAGCAGTTCTTC. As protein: CASSPPWGDDEQFF. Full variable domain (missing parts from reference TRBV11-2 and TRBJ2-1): EAGVAQSPRYKIIEKRQSVAFWCNPISGHATLYWYQQILGQGPKLLIQFQNNGVVDDSQLPKDRFSAERLKGVDSTLKIQPAKLEDSAVYLCASSPPWGDDEQFFGPGTRLTVL.

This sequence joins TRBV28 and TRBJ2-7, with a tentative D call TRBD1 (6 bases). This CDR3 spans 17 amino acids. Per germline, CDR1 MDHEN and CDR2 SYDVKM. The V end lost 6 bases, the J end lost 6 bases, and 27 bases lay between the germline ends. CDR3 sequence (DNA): TGTGCCAGCAGCTCTTGGGGTACAGGGATATCCTCTTCCGAGCAGTACTTC. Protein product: CASSSWGTGISSSEQYF. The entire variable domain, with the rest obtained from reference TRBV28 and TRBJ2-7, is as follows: DVKVTQSSRYLVKRTGEKVFLECVQDMDHENMFWYRQDPGLGLRLIYFSYDVKMKEKGDIPEGYSVSREKKERFSLILESASTNQTSMYLCASSSWGTGISSSEQYFGPGTRLTVT.

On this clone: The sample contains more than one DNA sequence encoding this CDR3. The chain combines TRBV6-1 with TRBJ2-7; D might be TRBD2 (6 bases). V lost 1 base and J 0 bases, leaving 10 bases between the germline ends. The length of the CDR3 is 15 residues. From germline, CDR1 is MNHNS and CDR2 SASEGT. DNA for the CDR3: TGTGCCAGCAGTGAAGACGGGGGAAGCTCCTACGAGCAGTACTTC. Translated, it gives CASSEDGGSSYEQYF.

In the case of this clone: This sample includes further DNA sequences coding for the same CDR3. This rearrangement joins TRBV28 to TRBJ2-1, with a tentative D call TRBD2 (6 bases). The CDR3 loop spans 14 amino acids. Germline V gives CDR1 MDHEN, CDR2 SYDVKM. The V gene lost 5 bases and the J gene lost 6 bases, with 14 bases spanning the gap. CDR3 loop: CASSLSGGGNEQFF. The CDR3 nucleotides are TGTGCCAGCAGTCTTAGCGGTGGTGGCAATGAGCAGTTCTTC.

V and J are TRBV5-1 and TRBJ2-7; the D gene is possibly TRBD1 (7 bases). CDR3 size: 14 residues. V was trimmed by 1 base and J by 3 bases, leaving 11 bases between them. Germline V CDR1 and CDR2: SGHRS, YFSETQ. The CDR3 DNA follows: TGCGCCAGCAGCTTGCAGGGGGAGGTCTACGAGCAGTACTTC. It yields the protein CASSLQGEVYEQYF.